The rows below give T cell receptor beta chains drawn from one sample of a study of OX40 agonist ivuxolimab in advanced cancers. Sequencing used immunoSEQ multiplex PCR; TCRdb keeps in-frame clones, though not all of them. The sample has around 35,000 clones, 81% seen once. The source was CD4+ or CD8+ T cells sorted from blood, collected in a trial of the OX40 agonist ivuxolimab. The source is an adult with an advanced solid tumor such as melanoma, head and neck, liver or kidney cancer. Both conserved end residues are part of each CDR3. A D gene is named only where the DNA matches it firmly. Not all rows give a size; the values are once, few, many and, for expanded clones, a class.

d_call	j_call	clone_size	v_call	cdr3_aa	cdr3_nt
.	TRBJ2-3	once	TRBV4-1	CASSQEARGADTQYF	TGCGCCAGCAGCCAAGAGGCCAGGGGCGCAGATACGCAGTATTTT
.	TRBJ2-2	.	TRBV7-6	CATRRSPGEAGELFF	TGTGCCACCAGGAGGTCGCCGGGTGAGGCCGGGGAGCTGTTTTTT
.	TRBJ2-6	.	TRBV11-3	CASSSPGSNVLTF	TGTGCCAGCAGCTCCCCGGGGTCCAACGTCCTGACTTTC
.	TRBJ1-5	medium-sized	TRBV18	CASSPDENRGQPQHF	TGTGCCAGCTCACCAGATGAGAATCGCGGTCAGCCCCAGCATTTT
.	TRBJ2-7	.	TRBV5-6	CASSLKGGLPYEQYF	TGTGCCAGCAGCCTGAAAGGAGGGCTTCCCTACGAGCAGTACTTC
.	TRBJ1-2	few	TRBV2	CASMQAAGYTF	TGTGCCAGCATGCAGGCGGCTGGCTACACCTTC
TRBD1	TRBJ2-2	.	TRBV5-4	CASSPGTGVTGELFF	TGTGCCAGCAGCCCCGGGACAGGAGTGACCGGGGAGCTGTTTTTT
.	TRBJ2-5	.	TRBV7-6	CASSAQETQYF	TGTGCCAGCAGCGCGCAAGAGACCCAGTACTTC
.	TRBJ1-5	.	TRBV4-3	CASSQDSAGRAPQHF	TGCGCCAGCAGCCAAGATAGTGCGGGCAGGGCGCCCCAGCATTTT
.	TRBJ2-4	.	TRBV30	CAWSLGGAKNIQYF	TGTGCCTGGAGCCTAGGGGGGGCCAAAAACATTCAGTACTTC
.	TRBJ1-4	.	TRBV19	CASMTGRNEKLFF	TGTGCCAGCATGACAGGTCGGAATGAAAAACTGTTTTTT
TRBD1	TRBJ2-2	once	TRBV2	CASRLDRGLSGELFF	TGTGCCAGCAGGTTGGACAGGGGTTTATCCGGGGAGCTGTTTTTT
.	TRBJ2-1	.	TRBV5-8	CASSYYRTGNNEQFF	TGTGCCAGCAGCTACTACCGGACGGGAAACAATGAGCAGTTCTTC
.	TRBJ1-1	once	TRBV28	CASTRQAEAFF	TGTGCCAGCACCAGACAGGCAGAAGCTTTCTTT
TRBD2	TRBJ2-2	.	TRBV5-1	CASKPSVTSGDPVPGELFF	TGCGCCAGCAAGCCGTCAGTGACTAGCGGGGATCCGGTTCCCGGGGAGCTGTTTTTT
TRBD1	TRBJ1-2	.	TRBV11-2	CASSPLLGQASEGYTF	TGTGCCAGCAGCCCATTACTGGGACAGGCTTCAGAGGGCTACACCTTC
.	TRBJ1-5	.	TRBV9	CASSVDSDQPQHF	TGTGCCAGCAGCGTAGACAGCGATCAGCCCCAGCATTTT
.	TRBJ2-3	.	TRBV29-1	CSVEDVPGSSTDTQYF	TGCAGCGTTGAAGATGTGCCAGGGAGTAGCACAGATACGCAGTATTTT
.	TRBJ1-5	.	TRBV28	CASKLQTGRNQPQHF	TGTGCCAGCAAGCTTCAAACCGGGAGAAATCAGCCCCAGCATTTT
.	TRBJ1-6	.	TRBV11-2	CASSTLVNSPLHF	TGTGCCAGCAGCACCTTAGTTAATTCACCCCTCCACTTT
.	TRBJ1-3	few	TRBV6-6	CASSQTTGTIYF	TGTGCCAGCAGTCAGACGACGGGCACCATATATTTT
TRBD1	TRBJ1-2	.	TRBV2	CASSPRTGLRYGYTF	TGTGCCAGCAGCCCCCGGACAGGGCTTAGGTATGGCTACACCTTC